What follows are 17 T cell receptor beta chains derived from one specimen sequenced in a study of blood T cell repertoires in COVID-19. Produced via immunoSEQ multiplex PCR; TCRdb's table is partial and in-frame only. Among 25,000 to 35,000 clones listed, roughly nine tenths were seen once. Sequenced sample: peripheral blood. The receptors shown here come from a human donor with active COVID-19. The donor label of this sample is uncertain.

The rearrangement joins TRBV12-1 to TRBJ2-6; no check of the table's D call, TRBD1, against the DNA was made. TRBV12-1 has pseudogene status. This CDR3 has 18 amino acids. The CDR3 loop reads CASSDSCVRTKSGQRPDF. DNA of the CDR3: TGTGCCAGCAGCGATAGCTGTGTAAGGACAAAGTCGGGCCAACGTCCTGACTTC.

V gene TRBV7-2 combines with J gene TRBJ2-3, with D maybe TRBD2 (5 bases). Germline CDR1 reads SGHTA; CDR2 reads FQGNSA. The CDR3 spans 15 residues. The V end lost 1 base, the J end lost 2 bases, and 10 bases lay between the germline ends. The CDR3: CASSLGSGNTDTQYF. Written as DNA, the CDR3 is TGTGCCAGCAGCTTAGGGTCCGGGAACACAGATACGCAGTATTTT.

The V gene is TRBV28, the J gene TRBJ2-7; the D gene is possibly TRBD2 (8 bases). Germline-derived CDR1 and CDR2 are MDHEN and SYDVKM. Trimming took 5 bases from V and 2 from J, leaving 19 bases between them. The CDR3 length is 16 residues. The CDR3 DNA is TGTGCCAGCAGTACTAGCGGAGGGGGCCCTACCTACGAGCAGTACTTC. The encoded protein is CASSTSGGGPTYEQYF. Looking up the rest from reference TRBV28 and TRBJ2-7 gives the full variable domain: DVKVTQSSRYLVKRTGEKVFLECVQDMDHENMFWYRQDPGLGLRLIYFSYDVKMKEKGDIPEGYSVSREKKERFSLILESASTNQTSMYLCASSTSGGGPTYEQYFGPGTRLTVT.

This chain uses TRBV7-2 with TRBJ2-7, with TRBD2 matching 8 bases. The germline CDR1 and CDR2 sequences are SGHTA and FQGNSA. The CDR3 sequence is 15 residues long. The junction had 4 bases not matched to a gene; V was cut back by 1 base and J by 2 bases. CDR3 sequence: CASSLVGLGAYEQYF. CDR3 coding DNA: TGTGCCAGCAGCTTAGTGGGACTAGGGGCCTACGAGCAGTACTTC.

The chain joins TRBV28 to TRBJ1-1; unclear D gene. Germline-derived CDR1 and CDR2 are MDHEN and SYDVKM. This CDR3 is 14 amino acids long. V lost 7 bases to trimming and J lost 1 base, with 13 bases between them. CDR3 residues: CASIQLASNTEAFF. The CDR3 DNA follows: TGTGCCAGCATACAGTTAGCGTCGAACACTGAAGCTTTCTTT.

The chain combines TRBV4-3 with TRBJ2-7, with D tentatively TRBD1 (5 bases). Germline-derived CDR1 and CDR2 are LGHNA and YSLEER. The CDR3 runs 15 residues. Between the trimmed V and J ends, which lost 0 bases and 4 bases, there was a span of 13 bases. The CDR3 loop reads CASSQEPGQSYEQYF. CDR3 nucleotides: TGCGCCAGCAGCCAAGAACCAGGGCAGTCGTACGAGCAGTACTTC.

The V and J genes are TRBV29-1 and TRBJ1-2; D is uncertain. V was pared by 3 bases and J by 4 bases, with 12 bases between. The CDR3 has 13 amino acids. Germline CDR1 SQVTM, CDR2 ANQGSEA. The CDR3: CSVEAGLTYGYTF. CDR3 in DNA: TGCAGCGTTGAGGCGGGGTTAACCTATGGCTACACCTTC.

The DNA for the CDR3 is TGTGCCAGCAGCTTAAGGGTAGGAGTAGGGGTTTGGGGCGAGCAGTACTTC. Translation: CASSLRVGVGVWGEQYF. The gene calls are TRBV7-3 and TRBJ2-7; maybe TRBD1 (5 bases). Germline CDR1 SGHTA, CDR2 FQGTGA. V lost 1 base and J 6 bases, leaving 22 bases between the germline ends. The CDR3 loop spans 17 amino acids.

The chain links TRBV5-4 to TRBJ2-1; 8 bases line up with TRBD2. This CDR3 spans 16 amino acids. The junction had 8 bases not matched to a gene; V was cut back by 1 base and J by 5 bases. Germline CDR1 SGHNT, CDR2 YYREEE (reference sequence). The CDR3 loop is CASSLPLAGANNEQFF. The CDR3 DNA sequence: TGTGCCAGCAGCTTGCCCCTAGCGGGCGCTAACAATGAGCAGTTCTTC.

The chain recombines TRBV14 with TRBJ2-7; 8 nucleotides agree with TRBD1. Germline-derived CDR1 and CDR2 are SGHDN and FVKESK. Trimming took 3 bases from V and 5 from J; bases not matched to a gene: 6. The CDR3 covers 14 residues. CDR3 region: CASSHTTGVHEQYF. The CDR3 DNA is TGTGCCAGCAGCCATACGACAGGGGTCCACGAGCAGTACTTC.

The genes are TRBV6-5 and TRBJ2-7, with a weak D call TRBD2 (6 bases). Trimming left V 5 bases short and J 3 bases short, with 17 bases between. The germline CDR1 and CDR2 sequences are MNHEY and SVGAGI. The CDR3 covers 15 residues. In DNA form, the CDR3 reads TGTGCCAGCAGTCTCGGGGGAGTAGGCCTCTACGAGCAGTACTTC. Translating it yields CASSLGGVGLYEQYF.

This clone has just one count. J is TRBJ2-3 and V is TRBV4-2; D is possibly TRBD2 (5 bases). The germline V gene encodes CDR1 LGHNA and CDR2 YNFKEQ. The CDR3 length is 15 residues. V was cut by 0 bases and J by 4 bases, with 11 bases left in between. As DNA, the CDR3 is TGTGCCAGCAGCCAAGAAAGGGAGCGCCCAGATACGCAGTATTTT. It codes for CASSQERERPDTQYF.

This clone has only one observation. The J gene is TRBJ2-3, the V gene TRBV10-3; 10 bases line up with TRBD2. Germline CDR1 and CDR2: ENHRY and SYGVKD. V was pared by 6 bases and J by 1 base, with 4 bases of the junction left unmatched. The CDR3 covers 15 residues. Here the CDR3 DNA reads TGTGCCATCAGCGCTGGGACTAGCGGCACAGATACGCAGTATTTT. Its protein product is CAISAGTSGTDTQYF.

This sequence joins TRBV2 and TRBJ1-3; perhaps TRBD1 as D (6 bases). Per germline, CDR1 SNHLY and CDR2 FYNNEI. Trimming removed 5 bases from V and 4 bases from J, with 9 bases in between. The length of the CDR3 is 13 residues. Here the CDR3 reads CASSRDTGNTIYF. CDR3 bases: TGTGCCAGCAGTCGGGACACCGGAAACACCATATATTTT.

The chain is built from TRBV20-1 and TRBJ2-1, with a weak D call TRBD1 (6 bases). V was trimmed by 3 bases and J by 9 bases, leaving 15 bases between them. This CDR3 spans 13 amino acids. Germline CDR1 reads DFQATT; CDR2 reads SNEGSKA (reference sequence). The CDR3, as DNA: TGCAGTGCTAGTAGGTCAGGGGACGGTGAGCAGTTCTTC. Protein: CSASRSGDGEQFF.

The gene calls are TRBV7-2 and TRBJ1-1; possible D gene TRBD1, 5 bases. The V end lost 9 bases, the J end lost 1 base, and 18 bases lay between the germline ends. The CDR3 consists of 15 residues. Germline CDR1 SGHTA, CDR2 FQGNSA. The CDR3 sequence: CASKLSGGKNTEAFF. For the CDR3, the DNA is TGTGCCAGTAAACTTTCGGGGGGGAAGAACACTGAAGCTTTCTTT.

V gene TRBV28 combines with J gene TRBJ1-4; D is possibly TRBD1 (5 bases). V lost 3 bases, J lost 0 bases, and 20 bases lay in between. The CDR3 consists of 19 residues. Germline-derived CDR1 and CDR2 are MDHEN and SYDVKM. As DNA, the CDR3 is TGTGCCAGCAGTTTCTCAATTGGGCAGGGCTACTCAACTAATGAAAAACTGTTTTTT. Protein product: CASSFSIGQGYSTNEKLFF. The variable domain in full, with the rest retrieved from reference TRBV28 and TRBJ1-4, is DVKVTQSSRYLVKRTGEKVFLECVQDMDHENMFWYRQDPGLGLRLIYFSYDVKMKEKGDIPEGYSVSREKKERFSLILESASTNQTSMYLCASSFSIGQGYSTNEKLFFGSGTQLSVL.